This is a list of T cell receptor beta chains from one sample in a study of shared clonotypes between healthy human individuals. TCRdb keeps only in-frame clones here, not all; method: immunoSEQ multiplex PCR. The sample has roughly 2,000,000 clones, just over 90% seen once. The sequenced sample consisted of naive CD8+ T cells from PBMCs. Receptors were obtained from a man aged 18 to 35 in good health. Some clones in this sample may be carry-over from other donors' samples. The CDR3 runs from the conserved cysteine through the conserved F or W.

>16|TRBV4-2
CASSQVWGANTGELFF
>13|TRBV27
CASSLGRSYEQYF
>14|TRBV19
CASRPGTGGLEAFF
>16|TRBV11-2
CASSLQIIDGYNEQFF
>18|TRBV7-3
CASSLWPPTSGRWNEQFF
>13|TRBV7-9
CASSVRTGAGYTF
>16|TRBV7-8
CASSFKGTVASYEQYF
>13|TRBV15
CATSSGRGAEQFF
>17|TRBV7-7
CASSSQTGLGPAGELFF
>12|TRBV27
CASNPRGETQYF
>15|TRBV5-4
CASSLPGANNREQYF
>17|TRBV5-1
CASSLAPGRVANTEAFF
>14|TRBV27
CASSLMTDSYEQYF
>14|TRBV7-9
CASSHLAPADTQYF
>12|TRBV6-1
CASKGLDAGYTF
>12|TRBV15
CATSSGANVLTF
>16|TRBV27
CASSLWGQGSPYEQYF
>12|TRBV6-5
CASSTGGVGYTF
>17|TRBV7-9
CASSFHPLSGSSYEQYF